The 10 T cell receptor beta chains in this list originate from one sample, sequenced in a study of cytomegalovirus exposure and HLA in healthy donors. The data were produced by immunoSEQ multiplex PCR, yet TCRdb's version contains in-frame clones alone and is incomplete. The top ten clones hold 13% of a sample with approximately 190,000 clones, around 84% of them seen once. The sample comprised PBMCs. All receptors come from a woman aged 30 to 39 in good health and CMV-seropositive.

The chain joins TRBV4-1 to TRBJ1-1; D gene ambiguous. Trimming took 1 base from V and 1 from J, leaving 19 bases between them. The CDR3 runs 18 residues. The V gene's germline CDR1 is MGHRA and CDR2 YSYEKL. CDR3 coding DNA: TGCGCCAGCAGCCAAGCTTCGCCACAATCCCTTGGGAACACTGAAGCTTTCTTT. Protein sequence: CASSQASPQSLGNTEAFF.

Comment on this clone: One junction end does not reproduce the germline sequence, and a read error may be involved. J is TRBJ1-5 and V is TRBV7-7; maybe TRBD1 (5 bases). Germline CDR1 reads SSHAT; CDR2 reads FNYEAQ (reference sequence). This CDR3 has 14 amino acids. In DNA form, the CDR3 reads TGTGCTAGCAGCTCTGGGTACAGGCATCAGCCCCAGCATTTT. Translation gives CASSSGYRHQPQHF.

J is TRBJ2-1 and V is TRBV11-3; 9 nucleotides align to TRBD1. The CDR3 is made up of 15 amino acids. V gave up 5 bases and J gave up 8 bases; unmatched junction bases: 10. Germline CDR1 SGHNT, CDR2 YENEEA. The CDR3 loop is CASSSEGTGYDEQFF. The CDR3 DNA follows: TGTGCCAGCAGCAGCGAAGGGACAGGGTACGATGAGCAGTTCTTC.

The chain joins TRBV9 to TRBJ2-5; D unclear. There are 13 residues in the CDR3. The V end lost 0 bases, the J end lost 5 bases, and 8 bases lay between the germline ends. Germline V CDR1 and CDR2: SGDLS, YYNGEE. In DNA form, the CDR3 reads TGTGCCAGCAGCGTAGCGCAGTGGGAGACCCAGTACTTC. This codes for CASSVAQWETQYF.

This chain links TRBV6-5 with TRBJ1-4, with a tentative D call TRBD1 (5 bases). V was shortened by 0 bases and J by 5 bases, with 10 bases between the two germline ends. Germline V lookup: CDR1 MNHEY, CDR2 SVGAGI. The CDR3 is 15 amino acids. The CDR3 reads CASSYSGTGNEKLFF. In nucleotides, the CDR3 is TGTGCCAGCAGTTACTCCGGGACTGGAAATGAAAAACTGTTTTTT.

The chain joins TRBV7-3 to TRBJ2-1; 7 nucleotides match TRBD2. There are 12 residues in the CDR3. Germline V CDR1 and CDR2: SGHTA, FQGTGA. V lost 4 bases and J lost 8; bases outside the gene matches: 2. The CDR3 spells CASSSGGDEQFF. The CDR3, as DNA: TGTGCCAGCAGCTCTGGGGGGGATGAGCAGTTCTTC. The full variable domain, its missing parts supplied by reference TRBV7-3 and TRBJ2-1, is GAGVSQTPSNKVTEKGKYVELRCDPISGHTALYWYRQSLGQGPEFLIYFQGTGAADDSGLPNDRFFAVRPEGSVSTLKIQRTERGDSAVYLCASSSGGDEQFFGPGTRLTVL.

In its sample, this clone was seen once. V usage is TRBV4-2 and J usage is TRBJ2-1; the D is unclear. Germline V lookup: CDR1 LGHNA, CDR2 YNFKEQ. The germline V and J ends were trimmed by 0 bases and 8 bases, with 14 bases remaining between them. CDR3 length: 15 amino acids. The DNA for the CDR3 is TGTGCCAGCAGCCAAGAGACGGCTAGAACCGATGAGCAGTTCTTC. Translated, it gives CASSQETARTDEQFF.

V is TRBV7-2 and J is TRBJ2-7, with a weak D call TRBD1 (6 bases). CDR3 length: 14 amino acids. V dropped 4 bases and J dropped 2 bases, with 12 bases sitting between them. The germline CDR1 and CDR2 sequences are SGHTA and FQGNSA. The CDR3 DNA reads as TGTGCCAGCAGCTACAGAGGGGGTCCCTACGAGCAGTACTTC. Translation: CASSYRGGPYEQYF.

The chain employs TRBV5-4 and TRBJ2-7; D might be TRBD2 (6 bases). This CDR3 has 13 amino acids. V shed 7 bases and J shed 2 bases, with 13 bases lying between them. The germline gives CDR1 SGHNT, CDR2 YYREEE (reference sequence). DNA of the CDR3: TGTGCCAGCGGAAGGGCGGGGACCTACGAGCAGTACTTC. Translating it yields CASGRAGTYEQYF. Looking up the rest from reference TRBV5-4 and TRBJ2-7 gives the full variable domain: ETGVTQSPTHLIKTRGQQVTLRCSSQSGHNTVSWYQQALGQGPQFIFQYYREEENGRGNFPPRFSGLQFPNYSSELNVNALELDDSALYLCASGRAGTYEQYFGPGTRLTVT.

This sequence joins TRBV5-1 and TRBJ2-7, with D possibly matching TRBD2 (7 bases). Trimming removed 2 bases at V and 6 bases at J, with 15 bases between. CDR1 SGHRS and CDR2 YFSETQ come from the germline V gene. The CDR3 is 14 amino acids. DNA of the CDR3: TGCGCCAGCAGCTTACGGGCAGGGGAGGGCGAGCAGTACTTC. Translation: CASSLRAGEGEQYF.